These 8 T cell receptor beta chains came from one sample sequenced in a study of CXCR3-negative and CXCR3-positive naive CD8 T cells. Points from the study as a whole: Comparison of naive cells showed more hydrophobic TRB CDR3s in CXCR3-positive than in CXCR3-negative naive cells.

For these TCRs, the target antigens are not known. UMI-labeled 5' RACE yielded the TRB cDNA libraries. For each CDR3 protein, TCRdb gives one entry from its re-call of the 5' RACE reads, without DNA. This sample's table has around 63,000 distinct CDR3 sequences. Sequenced sample: naive CXCR3+ CD8+ T cells from blood. Subset indicated: CD45RO-CCR7+CD27+CD95- naive CD8+ T cells expressing CXCR3 (TNR3+). The receptors originated from a human donor in good health. Some clones in this sample may be carry-over from other donors' samples.

V and J are TRBV2 and TRBJ2-7; TCRdb proposes TRBD2, but this gene call is untestable without DNA. The CDR3 is made up of 13 amino acids. CDR1 is SNHLY, CDR2 FYNNEI, per germline. The CDR3 spells CATPGPSAYEQYF. The full variable domain, with the rest looked up from reference TRBV2 and TRBJ2-7, is EPEVTQTPSHQVTQMGQEVILRCVPISNHLYFYWYRQILGQKVEFLVSFYNNEISEKSEIFDDQFSVERPDGSNFTLKIRSTKLEDSAMYFCATPGPSAYEQYFGPGTRLTVT.

The genes are TRBV9 and TRBJ2-4; TCRdb names TRBD2, which stays unverified in the absence of DNA. Looked up from germline, CDR1 is SGDLS and CDR2 is YYNGEE. This CDR3 is built from 17 residues. CDR3 protein: CASSVGGGASTKNIQYF.

This sequence joins TRBV9 and TRBJ2-1; TCRdb's D call, TRBD1, is unchecked because there is no DNA. The CDR3 runs 13 residues. The V gene's germline CDR1 is SGDLS and CDR2 YYNGEE. The CDR3 loop reads CASSIGTSNEQFF.

V usage is TRBV5-1 and J usage is TRBJ2-3; the D call from TCRdb, TRBD1, cannot be confirmed without DNA. The CDR3 is made up of 20 amino acids. Germline V gene sequence: CDR1 SGHRS, CDR2 YFSETQ. CDR3 sequence: CASSFPVEGSPWGSTDTQYF.

The chain has TRBV7-3 and TRBJ2-3; TCRdb returns TRBD1, unconfirmable since there is no DNA. The germline CDR1 and CDR2 sequences are SGHTA and FQGTGA. This CDR3 is built from 16 residues. The CDR3 loop reads CASSTPGGGGTDTQYF.

The chain recombines TRBV4-1 with TRBJ1-1; the TCRdb call, TRBD1, lacks DNA for checking. Germline CDR1 reads MGHRA; CDR2 reads YSYEKL. CDR3 length equals 15 residues. CDR3 in amino acids: CASSQVTGRFAEAFF.

The V call is TRBV5-1, the J call TRBJ2-7; no DNA is available, so the TRBD1 call from TCRdb remains unchecked. The length of the CDR3 is 13 residues. Germline V gene data show CDR1 as SGHRS and CDR2 as YFSETQ. The CDR3 loop reads CASSSGPGYEQYF. Based on the CDR3 plus reference TRBV5-1 and TRBJ2-7, the full variable domain is KAGVTQTPRYLIKTRGQQVTLSCSPISGHRSVSWYQQTPGQGLQFLFEYFSETQRNKGNFPGRFSGRQFSNSRSEMNVSTLELGDSALYLCASSSGPGYEQYFGPGTRLTVT.

By frequency, this clonotype registers medium-sized. The J gene is TRBJ2-7, the V gene TRBV29-1; TCRdb proposes TRBD2, but this gene call is untestable without DNA. Germline CDR1 and CDR2: SQVTM and ANQGSEA. CDR3 length: 14 residues. CDR3 amino acids: CSVEGDFPPYEQYF.